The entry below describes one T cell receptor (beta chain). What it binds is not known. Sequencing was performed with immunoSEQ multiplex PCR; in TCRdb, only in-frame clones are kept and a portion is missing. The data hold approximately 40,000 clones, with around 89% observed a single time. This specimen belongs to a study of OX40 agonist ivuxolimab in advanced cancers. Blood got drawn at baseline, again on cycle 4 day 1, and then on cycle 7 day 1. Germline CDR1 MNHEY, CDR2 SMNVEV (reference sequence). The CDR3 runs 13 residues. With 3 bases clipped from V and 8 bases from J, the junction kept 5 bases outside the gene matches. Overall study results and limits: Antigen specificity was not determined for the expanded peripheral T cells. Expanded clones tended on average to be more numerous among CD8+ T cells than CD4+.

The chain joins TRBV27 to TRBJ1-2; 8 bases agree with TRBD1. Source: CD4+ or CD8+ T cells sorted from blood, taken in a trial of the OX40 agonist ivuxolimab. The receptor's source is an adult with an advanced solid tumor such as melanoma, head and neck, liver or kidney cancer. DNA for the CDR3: TGTGCCAGCAGTTTCGGACAGGGAAGCGGCTACACCTTC. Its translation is CASSFGQGSGYTF.